This T cell receptor beta chain was identified during a study of control samples from healthy donors and cancer patients. This clone was detected a few times. Trimming removed 6 bases at V and 6 bases at J, with 18 bases between. CDR1 is MNHEY, CDR2 SVGAGI, per germline. The CDR3 sequence is 15 residues long. Produced via immunoSEQ multiplex PCR; TCRdb's table is partial and in-frame only. Here the sample spans around 200,000 clones, 90% to 95% being singletons. The sample was blood. The J gene is TRBJ1-5, the V gene TRBV6-5, with D perhaps matching TRBD1 (6 bases). The TCR was taken from a man younger than 30 in good health. Here the CDR3 DNA reads TGTGCCAGCAGGAGGACAGATGGGTTTAGTCAGCCCCAGCATTTT. Its protein product is CASRRTDGFSQPQHF.